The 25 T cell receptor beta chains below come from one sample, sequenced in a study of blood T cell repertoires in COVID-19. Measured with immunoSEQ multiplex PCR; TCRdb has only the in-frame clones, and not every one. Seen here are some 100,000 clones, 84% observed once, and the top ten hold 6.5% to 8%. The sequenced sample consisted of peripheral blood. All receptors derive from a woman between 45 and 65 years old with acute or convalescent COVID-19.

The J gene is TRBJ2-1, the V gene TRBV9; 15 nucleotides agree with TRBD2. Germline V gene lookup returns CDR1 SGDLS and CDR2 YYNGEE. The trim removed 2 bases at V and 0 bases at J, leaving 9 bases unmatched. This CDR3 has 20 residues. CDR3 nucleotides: TGTGCCAGCAGCGTCGGACTTGGGACTAGCGGGGGGATCTCCTACAATGAGCAGTTCTTC. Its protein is CASSVGLGTSGGISYNEQFF.

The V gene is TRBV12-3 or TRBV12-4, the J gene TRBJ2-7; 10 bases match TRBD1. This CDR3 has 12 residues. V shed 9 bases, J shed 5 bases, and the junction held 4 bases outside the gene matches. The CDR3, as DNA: TGTGCCAGTTGGGACAGGGGCCACGAGCAGTACTTC. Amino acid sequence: CASWDRGHEQYF.

The CDR3 DNA follows: TGTGCCAGCTCACCACGATCCCAGACTAACTATGGCTACACCTTC. It translates to CASSPRSQTNYGYTF. This chain uses TRBV18 with TRBJ1-2; D unclear. This CDR3 has 15 residues. Trimming shortened V by 1 base and J by 0 bases, and 9 bases separated the two germline ends. Germline V gene lookup returns CDR1 KGHSH and CDR2 LQKENI.

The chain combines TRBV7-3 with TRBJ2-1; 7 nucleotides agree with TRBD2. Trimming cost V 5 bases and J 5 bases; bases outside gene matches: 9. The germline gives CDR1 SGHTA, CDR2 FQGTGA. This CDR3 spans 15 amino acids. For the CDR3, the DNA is TGTGCCAGCAGCCCCCAGCGGGGTTTCAACAATGAGCAGTTCTTC. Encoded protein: CASSPQRGFNNEQFF. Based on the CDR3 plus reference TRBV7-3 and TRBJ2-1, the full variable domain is GAGVSQTPSNKVTEKGKYVELRCDPISGHTALYWYRQSLGQGPEFLIYFQGTGAADDSGLPNDRFFAVRPEGSVSTLKIQRTERGDSAVYLCASSPQRGFNNEQFFGPGTRLTVL.

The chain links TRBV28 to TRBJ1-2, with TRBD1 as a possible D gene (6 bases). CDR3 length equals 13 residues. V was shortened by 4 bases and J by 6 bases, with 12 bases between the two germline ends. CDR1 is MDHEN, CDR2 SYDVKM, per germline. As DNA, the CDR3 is TGTGCCAGCAGTTCTGGACAGTGGGATGGCTACACCTTC. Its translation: CASSSGQWDGYTF.

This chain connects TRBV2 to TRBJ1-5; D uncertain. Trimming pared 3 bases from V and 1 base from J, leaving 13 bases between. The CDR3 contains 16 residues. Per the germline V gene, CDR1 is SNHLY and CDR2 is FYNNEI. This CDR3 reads CASSDNPTNSNQPQHF. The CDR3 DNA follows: TGTGCCAGCAGTGATAATCCGACAAACAGCAATCAGCCCCAGCATTTT. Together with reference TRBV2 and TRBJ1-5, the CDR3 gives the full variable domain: EPEVTQTPSHQVTQMGQEVILRCVPISNHLYFYWYRQILGQKVEFLVSFYNNEISEKSEIFDDQFSVERPDGSNFTLKIRSTKLEDSAMYFCASSDNPTNSNQPQHFGDGTRLSIL.

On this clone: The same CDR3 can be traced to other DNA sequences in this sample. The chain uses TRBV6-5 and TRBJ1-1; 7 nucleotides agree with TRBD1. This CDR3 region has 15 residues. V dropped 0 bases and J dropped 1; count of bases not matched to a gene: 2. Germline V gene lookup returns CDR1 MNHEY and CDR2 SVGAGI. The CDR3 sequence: CASSYSGTANTEAFF. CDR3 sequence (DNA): TGTGCCAGCAGTTACTCCGGGACAGCGAACACTGAAGCTTTCTTT.

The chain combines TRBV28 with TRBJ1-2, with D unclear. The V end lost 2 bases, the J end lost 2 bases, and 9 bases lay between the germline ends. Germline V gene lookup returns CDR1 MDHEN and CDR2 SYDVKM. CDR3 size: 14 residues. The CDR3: CASSLGGGNYGYTF. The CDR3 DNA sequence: TGTGCCAGCAGTTTAGGAGGAGGCAACTATGGCTACACCTTC.

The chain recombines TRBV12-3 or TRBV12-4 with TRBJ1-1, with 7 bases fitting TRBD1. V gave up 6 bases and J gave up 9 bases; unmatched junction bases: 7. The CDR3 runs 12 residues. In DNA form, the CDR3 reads TGTGCCAGCAGATCCGGGACAGTCAAAGCTTTCTTT. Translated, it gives CASRSGTVKAFF.

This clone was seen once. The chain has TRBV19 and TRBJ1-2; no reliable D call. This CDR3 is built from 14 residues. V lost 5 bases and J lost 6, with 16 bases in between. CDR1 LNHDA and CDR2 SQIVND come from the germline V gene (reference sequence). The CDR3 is CASSPLVVVHGYTF. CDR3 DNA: TGTGCCAGTAGTCCACTCGTAGTAGTCCATGGCTACACCTTC.

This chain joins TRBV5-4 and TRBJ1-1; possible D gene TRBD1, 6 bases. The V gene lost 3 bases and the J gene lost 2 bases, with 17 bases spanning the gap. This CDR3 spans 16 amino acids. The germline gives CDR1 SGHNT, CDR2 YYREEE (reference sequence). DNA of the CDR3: TGTGCCAGCAGCTACCCTGGTAACAGGGTTAACACTGAAGCTTTCTTT. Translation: CASSYPGNRVNTEAFF.

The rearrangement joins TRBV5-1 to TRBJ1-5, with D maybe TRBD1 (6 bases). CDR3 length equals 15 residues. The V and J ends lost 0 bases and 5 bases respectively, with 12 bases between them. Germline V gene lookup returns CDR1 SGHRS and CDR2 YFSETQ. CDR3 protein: CASSLGQGLDQPQHF. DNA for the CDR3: TGCGCCAGCAGCTTGGGTCAGGGGCTAGATCAGCCCCAGCATTTT.

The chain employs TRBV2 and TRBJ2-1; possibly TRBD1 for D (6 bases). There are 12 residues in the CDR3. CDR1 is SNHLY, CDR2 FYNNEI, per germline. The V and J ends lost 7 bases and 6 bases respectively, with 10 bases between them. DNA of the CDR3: TGTGCCAGCATATCAGGGGCCAATGAGCAGTTCTTC. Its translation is CASISGANEQFF.

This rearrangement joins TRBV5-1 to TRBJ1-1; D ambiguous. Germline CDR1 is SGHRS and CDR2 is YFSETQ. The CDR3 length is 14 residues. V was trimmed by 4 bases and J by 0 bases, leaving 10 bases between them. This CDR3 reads CASSRGAMNTEAFF. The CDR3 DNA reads TGCGCCAGCAGCCGCGGAGCCATGAACACTGAAGCTTTCTTT.

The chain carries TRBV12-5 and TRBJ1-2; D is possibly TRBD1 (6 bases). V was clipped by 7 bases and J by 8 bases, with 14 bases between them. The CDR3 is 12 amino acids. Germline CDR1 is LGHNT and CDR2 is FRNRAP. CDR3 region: CASEGGVSGYTF. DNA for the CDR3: TGTGCTAGTGAAGGGGGGGTTTCCGGCTACACCTTC.

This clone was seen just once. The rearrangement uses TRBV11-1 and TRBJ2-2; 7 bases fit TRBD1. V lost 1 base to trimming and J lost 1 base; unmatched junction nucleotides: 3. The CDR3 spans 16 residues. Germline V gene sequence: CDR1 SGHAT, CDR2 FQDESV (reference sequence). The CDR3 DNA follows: TGTGCCAGCAGCTTAGATCGGACAGGGAACACCGGGGAGCTGTTTTTT. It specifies CASSLDRTGNTGELFF. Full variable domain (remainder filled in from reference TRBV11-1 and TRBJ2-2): EAEVAQSPRYKITEKSQAVAFWCDPISGHATLYWYRQILGQGPELLVQFQDESVVDDSQLPKDRFSAERLKGVDSTLKIQPAELGDSAMYLCASSLDRTGNTGELFFGEGSRLTVL.

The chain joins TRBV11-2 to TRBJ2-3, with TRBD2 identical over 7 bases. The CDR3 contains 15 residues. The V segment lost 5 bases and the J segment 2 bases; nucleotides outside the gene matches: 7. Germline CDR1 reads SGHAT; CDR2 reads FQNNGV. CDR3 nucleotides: TGTGCCAGCAGCACCGGAGCGGGGTCCACAGATACGCAGTATTTT. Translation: CASSTGAGSTDTQYF.

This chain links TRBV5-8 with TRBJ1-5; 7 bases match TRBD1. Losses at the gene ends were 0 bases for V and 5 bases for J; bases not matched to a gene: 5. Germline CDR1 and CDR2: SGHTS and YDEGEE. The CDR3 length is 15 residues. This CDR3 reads CASSLAGTVYQPQHF. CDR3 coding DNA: TGTGCCAGCAGCTTGGCGGGGACAGTTTATCAGCCCCAGCATTTT.

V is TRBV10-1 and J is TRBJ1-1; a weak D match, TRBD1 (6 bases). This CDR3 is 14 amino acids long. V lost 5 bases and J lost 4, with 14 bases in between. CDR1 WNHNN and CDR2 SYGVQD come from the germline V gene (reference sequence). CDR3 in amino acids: CASSRDQGSTEAFF. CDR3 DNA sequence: TGCGCCAGCAGTAGGGACCAGGGGAGCACTGAAGCTTTCTTT.

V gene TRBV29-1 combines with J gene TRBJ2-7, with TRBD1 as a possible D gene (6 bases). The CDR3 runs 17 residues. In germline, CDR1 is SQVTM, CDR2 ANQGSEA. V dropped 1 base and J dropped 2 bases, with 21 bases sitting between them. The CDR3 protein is CSVEGGDTRGRAYEQYF. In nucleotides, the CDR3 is TGCAGCGTTGAAGGTGGGGACACGCGAGGTAGAGCCTACGAGCAGTACTTC.

The CDR3, as DNA: TGTGCCAGCAGTTCCGGCTCTGGAAACACCATATATTTT. The encoded protein is CASSSGSGNTIYF. The chain uses TRBV12-3 or TRBV12-4 and TRBJ1-3; D is unclear. V was clipped by 4 bases and J by 0 bases, with 4 bases between them. CDR3 length: 13 residues.

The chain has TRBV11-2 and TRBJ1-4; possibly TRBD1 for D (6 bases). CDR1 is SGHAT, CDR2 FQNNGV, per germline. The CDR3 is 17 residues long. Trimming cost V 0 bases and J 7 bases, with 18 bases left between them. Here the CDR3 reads CASSLDQVGGRGEKLFF. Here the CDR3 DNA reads TGTGCCAGCAGCTTAGATCAGGTCGGGGGGCGCGGTGAAAAACTGTTTTTT.

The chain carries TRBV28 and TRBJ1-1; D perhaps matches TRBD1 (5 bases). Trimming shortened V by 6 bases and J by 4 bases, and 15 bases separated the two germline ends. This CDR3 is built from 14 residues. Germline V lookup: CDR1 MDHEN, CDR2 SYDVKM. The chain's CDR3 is CASSLRGGSTEAFF. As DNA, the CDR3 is TGTGCCAGCAGCCTTCGGGGGGGTAGCACTGAAGCTTTCTTT.

The CDR3 spells CASSLAGGLTDTQYF. CDR3 DNA: TGTGCCAGCAGCTTGGCCGGTGGGCTAACAGATACGCAGTATTTT. The genes are TRBV5-6 and TRBJ2-3; D not certain. Trimming shortened V by 0 bases and J by 3 bases, and 11 bases separated the two germline ends. The CDR3 spans 15 residues. Germline values: CDR1 SGHDT, CDR2 YYEEEE.

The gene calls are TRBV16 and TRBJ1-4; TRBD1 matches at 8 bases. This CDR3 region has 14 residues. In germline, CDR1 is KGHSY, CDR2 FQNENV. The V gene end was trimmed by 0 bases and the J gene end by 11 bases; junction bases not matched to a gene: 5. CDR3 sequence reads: CASSQSGQGRKLFF. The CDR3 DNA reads TGTGCCAGCAGCCAATCAGGACAGGGACGGAAACTGTTTTTT. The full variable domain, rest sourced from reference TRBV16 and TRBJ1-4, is GEEVAQTPKHLVRGEGQKAKLYCAPIKGHSYVFWYQQVLKNEFKFLISFQNENVFDETGMPKERFSAKCLPNSPCSLEIQATKLEDSAVYFCASSQSGQGRKLFFGSGTQLSVL.